A selection of T cell receptor beta chains follows, all from one sample in a study of T cell responses to AZD1222 COVID-19 vaccine. Only in-frame clones appear in the TCRdb table, and some are missing; sequencing was by immunoSEQ multiplex PCR. The table includes 60,000 to 75,000 clones, roughly 87% detected once. Sequencing was performed on peripheral blood, taken 28 days after the second AZD1222 dose. The receptors come from an adult who received the AZD1222 COVID-19 vaccine. Each CDR3 is given with its conserved first and last residue. D genes are given only for firm matches. Rows give clone size only sometimes, using once, few, many, or a class for an expanded clone.

-	TRBV5-1	TRBJ2-1	-	CASSFSRVYNEQFF	TGCGCCAGCAGCTTTTCCAGGGTATACAATGAGCAGTTCTTC
-	TRBV9	TRBJ2-3	-	CASSVGSTRSADTQYF	TGTGCCAGCAGCGTAGGTTCCACAAGGAGTGCAGATACGCAGTATTTT
TRBD1	TRBV3-1/TRBV3-2	TRBJ2-2	-	CASSQGDRSYTGELFF	TGTGCCAGCAGCCAAGGGGACAGGAGTTACACCGGGGAGCTGTTTTTT
-	TRBV6-2/TRBV6-3	TRBJ2-1	-	CASSYSATPWDEQFF	TGTGCCAGCAGTTACTCAGCCACCCCCTGGGATGAGCAGTTCTTC
-	TRBV5-8	TRBJ2-7	once	CASSLGHSEAYEQYF	TGTGCCAGCAGCTTGGGGCACTCTGAGGCCTACGAGCAGTACTTC
-	TRBV10-3	TRBJ1-3	-	CAISDSGSVDTIYF	TGTGCCATCAGTGACAGTGGTTCAGTGGACACCATATATTTT
TRBD2	TRBV27	TRBJ2-3	-	CATVDTSGLDTQYF	TGTGCCACTGTTGATACTAGCGGATTGGATACGCAGTATTTT
TRBD1	TRBV6-2/TRBV6-3	TRBJ1-6	-	CASSALRDREIDSPLHF	TGTGCCAGCAGCGCCCTACGGGACAGGGAGATTGATTCACCCCTCCACTTT
-	TRBV30	TRBJ1-5	-	CAWSGSNQPQHF	TGTGCCTGGAGTGGATCCAATCAGCCCCAGCATTTT
-	TRBV11-2	TRBJ1-1	-	CASSPWGSGRAFF	TGTGCCAGCAGCCCCTGGGGTTCAGGGCGGGCTTTCTTT
-	TRBV11-2	TRBJ2-5	few	CASSFRRETWETQYF	TGTGCCAGCAGCTTCAGGCGGGAAACGTGGGAGACCCAGTACTTC
-	TRBV4-1	TRBJ2-7	-	CASSRTDETYEQYF	TGCGCCAGCAGCCGAACGGACGAGACCTACGAGCAGTACTTC
TRBD2	TRBV7-6	TRBJ2-1	-	CASSLAGAGKYNEQFF	TGTGCCAGCAGTCTAGCGGGGGCGGGGAAGTACAATGAGCAGTTCTTC
-	TRBV6-5	TRBJ2-7	-	CASSRRGYEQYF	TGTGCCAGCAGCCGGAGGGGCTACGAGCAGTACTTC
-	TRBV11-3	TRBJ2-3	-	CASSLWEGTDTQYF	TGTGCCAGCAGCTTATGGGAGGGCACAGATACGCAGTATTTT
-	TRBV7-3	TRBJ2-1	few	CASSIGKGPYNEQFF	TGTGCCAGCAGTATAGGGAAGGGTCCTTACAATGAGCAGTTCTTC
-	TRBV12-5	TRBJ1-1	-	CASAPLGDLRNTEAFF	TGTGCTAGTGCCCCCCTCGGGGATCTTCGTAACACTGAAGCTTTCTTT
-	TRBV2	TRBJ2-3	-	CASSEQLLADTQYF	TGTGCCAGCAGTGAGCAACTGCTAGCAGATACGCAGTATTTT
-	TRBV7-6	TRBJ2-2	-	CASSSRDTGELFF	TGTGCCAGCAGCTCGAGGGACACCGGGGAGCTGTTTTTT
-	TRBV5-1	TRBJ1-2	-	CASGNNYGYTF	TGCGCCAGCGGGAATAACTATGGCTACACCTTC
-	TRBV25-1	TRBJ2-5	few	CASSDRTTKQGTQYF	TGTGCCAGCAGTGATCGGACCACGAAACAGGGGACCCAGTACTTC
-	TRBV9	TRBJ2-7	-	CASSVNPGTLEGQYF	TGTGCCAGCAGCGTAAACCCAGGGACCTTAGAGGGGCAGTACTTC